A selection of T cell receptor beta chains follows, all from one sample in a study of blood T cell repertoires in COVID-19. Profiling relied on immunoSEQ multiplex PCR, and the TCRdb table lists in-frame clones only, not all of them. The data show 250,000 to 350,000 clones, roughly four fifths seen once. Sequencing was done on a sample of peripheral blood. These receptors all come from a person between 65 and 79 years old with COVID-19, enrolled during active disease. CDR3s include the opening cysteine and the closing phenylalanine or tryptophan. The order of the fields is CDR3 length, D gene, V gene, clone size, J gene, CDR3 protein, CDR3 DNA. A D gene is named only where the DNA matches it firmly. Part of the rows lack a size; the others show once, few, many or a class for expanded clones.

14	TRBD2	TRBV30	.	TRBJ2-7	CAWRTSGKIYEQYF	TGTGCCTGGCGGACTAGCGGGAAAATCTACGAGCAGTACTTC
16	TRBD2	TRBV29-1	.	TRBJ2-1	CSAPPLLAEISNEQFF	TGCAGCGCCCCCCCGTTACTAGCGGAAATTTCCAATGAGCAGTTCTTC
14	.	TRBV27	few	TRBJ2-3	CASSLQTGTDTQYF	TGTGCCAGCAGTTTACAGACTGGAACAGATACGCAGTATTTT
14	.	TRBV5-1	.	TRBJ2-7	CASSSTENSYEQYF	TGCGCCAGCAGCTCGACAGAGAACTCCTACGAGCAGTACTTC
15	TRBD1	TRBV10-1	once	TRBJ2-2	CASNRQGLGTGELFF	TGCGCCAGCAACAGACAGGGATTGGGCACCGGGGAGCTGTTTTTT
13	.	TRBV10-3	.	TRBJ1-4	CAISAGFNEKLFF	TGTGCCATCAGCGCGGGGTTTAATGAAAAACTGTTTTTT
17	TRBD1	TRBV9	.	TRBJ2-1	CASSVAGSGGILNEQFF	TGTGCCAGCAGCGTAGCTGGCTCAGGGGGTATTCTCAATGAGCAGTTCTTC
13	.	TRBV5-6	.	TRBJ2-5	CASSLRGLETQYF	TGTGCCAGCAGCTTGCGGGGATTGGAGACCCAGTACTTC
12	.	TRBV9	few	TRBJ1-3	CASSVSQNTIYF	TGTGCCAGCAGCGTATCCCAAAACACCATATATTTT
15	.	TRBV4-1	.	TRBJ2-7	CASSQDSHKDYEQYF	TGCGCCAGCAGCCAAGATAGCCACAAAGACTACGAGCAGTACTTC
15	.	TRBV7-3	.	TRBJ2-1	CASSPMEANRNEQFF	TGTGCCAGCAGCCCAATGGAGGCTAATAGGAATGAGCAGTTCTTC
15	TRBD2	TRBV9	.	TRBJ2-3	CASSDSSGNRDTQYF	TGTGCCAGCAGCGACTCTAGCGGGAATCGAGATACGCAGTATTTT
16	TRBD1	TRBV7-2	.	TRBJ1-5	CASSLAQGAFTEPQHF	TGTGCCAGCAGCTTAGCACAGGGGGCGTTTACTGAGCCCCAGCATTTT
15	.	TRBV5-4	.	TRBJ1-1	CASSRESGALTEAFF	TGTGCCAGCAGCCGAGAGTCAGGGGCGCTCACTGAAGCTTTCTTT
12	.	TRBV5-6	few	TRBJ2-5	CASSFGQETQYF	TGTGCCAGCAGCTTCGGGCAAGAGACCCAGTACTTC
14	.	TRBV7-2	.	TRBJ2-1	CASSSPRGNNEQFF	TGTGCCAGCAGCTCACCCAGAGGGAACAATGAGCAGTTCTTC
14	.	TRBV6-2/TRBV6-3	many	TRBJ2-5	CASSYSITIETQYF	TGTGCCAGCAGTTACTCCATAACTATTGAGACCCAGTACTTC
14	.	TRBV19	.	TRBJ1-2	CASRTDIANYGYTF	TGTGCCAGTAGGACCGACATAGCTAACTATGGCTACACCTTC
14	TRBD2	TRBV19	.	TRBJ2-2	CASKLAGAPGELFF	TGTGCCAGTAAGCTAGCGGGAGCTCCCGGGGAGCTGTTTTTT
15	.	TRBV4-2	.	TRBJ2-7	CASSQDLLGEYEQYF	TGTGCCAGCAGCCAAGATCTTTTAGGGGAATACGAGCAGTACTTC
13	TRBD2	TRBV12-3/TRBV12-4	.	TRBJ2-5	CASTSGGWKTQYF	TGTGCCAGCACTAGCGGGGGTTGGAAGACCCAGTACTTC
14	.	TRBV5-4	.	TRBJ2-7	CASSLAGTFYEQYF	TGTGCCAGCAGCTTGGCCGGGACTTTCTACGAGCAGTACTTC
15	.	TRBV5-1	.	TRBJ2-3	CASSSSNRYTDTQYF	TGCGCCAGCAGCTCATCTAACAGGTACACAGATACGCAGTATTTT
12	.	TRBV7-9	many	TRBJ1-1	CASSLIDFEAFF	TGTGCCAGCAGCTTAATAGATTTTGAAGCTTTCTTT
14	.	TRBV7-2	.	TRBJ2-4	CASSLVARLNIQYF	TGTGCCAGCAGCTTAGTCGCCAGATTAAACATTCAGTACTTC
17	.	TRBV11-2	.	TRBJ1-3	CASSLIMSGAAGNTIYF	TGTGCCAGCAGCTTAATTATGTCAGGGGCGGCTGGAAACACCATATATTTT
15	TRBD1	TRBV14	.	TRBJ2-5	CASSRPGQGIMTQYF	TGTGCCAGCAGCCGACCGGGACAGGGGATCATGACCCAGTACTTC
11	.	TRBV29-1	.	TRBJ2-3	CSGTILDTQYF	TGCAGCGGGACAATTCTGGATACGCAGTATTTT
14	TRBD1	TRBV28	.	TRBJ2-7	CASSLKTGIYEQYF	TGTGCCAGCAGTTTAAAGACAGGGATTTACGAGCAGTACTTC
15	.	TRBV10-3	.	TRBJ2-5	CAISGGTRRQETQYF	TGTGCCATCAGTGGCGGGACTCGCCGACAAGAGACCCAGTACTTC
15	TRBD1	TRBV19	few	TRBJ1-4	CASSIPRGRFEKLFF	TGTGCCAGTAGTATTCCCAGGGGGCGGTTTGAAAAACTGTTTTTT
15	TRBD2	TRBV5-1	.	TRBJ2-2	CASSLRTSGGGELFF	TGCGCCAGCAGCTTGAGGACTAGCGGGGGCGGGGAGCTGTTTTTT
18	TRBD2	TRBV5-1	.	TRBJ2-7	CASSPGLAGGGGPYEQYF	TGCGCCAGCAGCCCCGGACTAGCGGGAGGGGGGGGGCCCTACGAGCAGTACTTC
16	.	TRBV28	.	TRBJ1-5	CASPPYMGLSNQPQHF	TGTGCCAGTCCTCCCTACATGGGGCTTAGCAATCAGCCCCAGCATTTT
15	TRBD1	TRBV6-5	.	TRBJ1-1	CASSYKWTGGSEAFF	TGTGCCAGCAGTTACAAATGGACAGGGGGTTCTGAAGCTTTCTTT
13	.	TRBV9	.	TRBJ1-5	CASSVGNQGTQHF	TGTGCCAGCAGCGTAGGGAATCAGGGGACCCAGCATTTT
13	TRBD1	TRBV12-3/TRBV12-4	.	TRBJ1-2	CASSSDRVYGYTF	TGTGCCAGCAGCTCAGACAGGGTCTATGGCTACACCTTC
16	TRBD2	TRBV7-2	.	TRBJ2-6	CASSPGGTSGANVLTF	TGTGCCAGCAGCCCGGGGGGGACCTCTGGGGCCAACGTCCTGACTTTC
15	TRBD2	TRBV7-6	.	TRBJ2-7	CASSETSGMIGEQYF	TGTGCCAGCAGCGAGACTAGCGGGATGATCGGCGAGCAGTACTTC
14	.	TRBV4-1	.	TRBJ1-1	CASSHPGVRQEAFF	TGCGCCAGCAGCCATCCCGGAGTCCGGCAGGAAGCTTTCTTT
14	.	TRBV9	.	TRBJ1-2	CASSVNRRDYGYTF	TGTGCCAGCAGCGTAAACCGACGGGACTATGGCTACACCTTC
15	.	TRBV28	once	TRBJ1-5	CASSLPGAPNQPQHF	TGTGCCAGCAGTCTCCCAGGGGCCCCCAATCAGCCCCAGCATTTT
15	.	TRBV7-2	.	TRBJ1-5	CASSLAGSSNQPQHF	TGTGCCAGCAGCTTAGCGGGCAGTAGCAATCAGCCCCAGCATTTT
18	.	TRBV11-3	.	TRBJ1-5	CASSLGVGQSCCNQPQHF	TGTGCCAGCAGCTTGGGTGTCGGACAGTCATGTTGCAATCAGCCCCAGCATTTT
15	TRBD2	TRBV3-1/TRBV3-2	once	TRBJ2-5	CASSPAGYPRETQYF	TGTGCCAGCTCCCCAGCGGGGTATCCTCGGGAGACCCAGTACTTC
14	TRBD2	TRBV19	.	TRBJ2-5	CASSSGRDQETQYF	TGTGCCAGCTCTAGCGGCAGGGATCAAGAGACCCAGTACTTC
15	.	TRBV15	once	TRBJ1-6	CATSRDGLENSPLHF	TGTGCCACCAGCAGAGATGGACTCGAGAATTCACCCCTCCACTTT
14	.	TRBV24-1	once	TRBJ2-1	CATSDSDSGNEQFF	TGTGCCACCAGTGATTCGGACAGTGGGAATGAGCAGTTCTTC
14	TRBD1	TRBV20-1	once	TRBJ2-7	CSASGRTGGYEQYF	TGCAGTGCTAGTGGTCGGACAGGGGGCTACGAGCAGTACTTC
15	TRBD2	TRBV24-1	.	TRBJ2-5	CAISPGTSTGETQYF	TGTGCCATCTCTCCCGGGACTAGTACCGGGGAGACCCAGTACTTC
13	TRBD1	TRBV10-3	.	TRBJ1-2	CAIQGQQKYGYTF	TGTGCCATCCAGGGACAGCAAAAGTATGGCTACACCTTC
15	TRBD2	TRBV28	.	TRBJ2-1	CASSPSGRDDNEQFF	TGTGCCAGCAGTCCTAGCGGGAGGGACGACAATGAGCAGTTCTTC
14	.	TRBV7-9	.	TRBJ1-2	CASSHPGGYYGYTF	TGTGCCAGCAGCCACCCCGGGGGTTACTATGGCTACACCTTC
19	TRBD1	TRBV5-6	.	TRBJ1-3	CASSLAQTGGFVTGNTIYF	TGTGCCAGCAGCTTGGCGCAGACAGGGGGCTTTGTAACTGGAAACACCATATATTTT
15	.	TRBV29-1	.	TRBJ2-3	CSLQERGGNTDTQYF	TGCAGCCTTCAAGAGAGGGGGGGGAACACAGATACGCAGTATTTT
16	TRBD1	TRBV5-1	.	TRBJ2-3	CASSLVGTGRTDTQYF	TGCGCCAGCAGCTTGGTGGGGACAGGGCGCACAGATACGCAGTATTTT
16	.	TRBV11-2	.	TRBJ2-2	CASSPARTVYTGELFF	TGTGCCAGCAGCCCGGCCCGGACAGTCTACACCGGGGAGCTGTTTTTT